The T cell receptor beta chain under discussion was sequenced for a study of blood T cell repertoires in COVID-19. The CDR3 covers 17 residues. With V trimmed by 5 bases and J by 4 bases, 13 bases remained unmatched. Germline V lookup: CDR1 MNHEY, CDR2 SVGEGT. Per the study methods: Amplification of reference gene primers was used by the study to estimate nucleated cell counts. The protocol was immunoSEQ multiplex PCR, while the TCRdb copy is restricted to in-frame clones and leaves out a portion. V, J and clone size were drawn from that table, and D and trimming were deduced from the DNA. Among some 80,000 clones listed, roughly 90% were seen once.

The source is a human donor in a cohort sampled during active COVID-19. Sequenced: peripheral blood. This chain links TRBV6-2 or TRBV6-3 with TRBJ2-3; 9 nucleotides match TRBD1. As DNA, the CDR3 is TGTGCCAGCAGTATAAGATTACCGGGACAGGGCGCAGATACGCAGTATTTT. It codes for CASSIRLPGQGADTQYF.